The entry below describes one T cell receptor (beta chain). This sample's time point: after dendritic cell vaccination, including at tumor progression/relapse. PBMC were collected before vaccination, two weeks after the third vaccination, and at progression. This sample is drawn from a study of glioma-infiltrating T cells after dendritic cell vaccination. The immunoSEQ assay amplified TCRB CDR3 from up to 2 ug DNA. The primer mix had 60 V beta and 13 J beta primers. The table came from immunoSEQ multiplex PCR; TCRdb's copy has only in-frame clones and leaves some out. The table shows 80,000 to 100,000 clones, with around 80% occurring only once. V was cut by 3 bases and J by 2 bases, with 2 bases left in between. The CDR3 sequence is 11 residues long. Germline loops: CDR1 ENHRY, CDR2 SYGVKD.

The sample consisted of blood, taken after dendritic cell vaccination. This clonotype was obtained from a human donor with glioblastoma. V usage is TRBV10-3 and J usage is TRBJ2-7; D ambiguous. The DNA for the CDR3 is TGTGCCATCAGTGACACCTACGAGCAGTACTTC. Residues: CAISDTYEQYF.